These T cell receptor beta chains were read from a single sample in a study of shared clonotypes between healthy human individuals. The repertoire was sequenced with immunoSEQ multiplex PCR; TCRdb's copy has only in-frame clones and lacks some. The table shows some 1,100,000 clones, with 75% to 85% occurring only once. The specimen sequenced was memory CD4+ T cells from PBMCs. The receptors stem from a man younger than 35 in good health. Some clones in this sample may be carry-over from other donors' samples. The CDR3 runs from the conserved cysteine through the conserved F or W. The D gene is left open where the match is weak. Expanded clones get a size class; other rows say once, few or many, or leave the size out.

>TRBJ2-2|NA|NA|TRBV6-6
TGTGCCAGCAGTTATTCTCAGGGGGGGGAGCTGTTTTTT
CASSYSQGGELFF
>TRBJ1-4|NA|NA|TRBV19
TGTGCCTCCTCTAGTGGGGCGGTCGTTAATGAAAAACTGTTTTTT
CASSSGAVVNEKLFF
>TRBJ2-7|TRBD2|few|TRBV7-6
TGTGCCAGCAGCTTAGCGCCCACTAGCGGGTACTACGAGCAGTACTTC
CASSLAPTSGYYEQYF
>TRBJ2-3|NA|NA|TRBV7-3
TGTGCCAGCAGCTGGTTGGGAGATACGCAGTATTTT
CASSWLGDTQYF
>TRBJ2-1|TRBD2|NA|TRBV6-1
TGTGCCAGCAGTGACGGACTAGCGGGATGGTCCTACAATGAGCAGTTCTTC
CASSDGLAGWSYNEQFF
>TRBJ2-7|NA|NA|TRBV5-1
TGCGCCAGCAGCTTGGCGTCAGGCTCATCGAACTCCTACGAGCAGTACTTC
CASSLASGSSNSYEQYF
>TRBJ1-2|NA|NA|TRBV11-2
TGTGCCAGCAGCTTTTCCCTATCTCAGGACAGAACTTTTAACTATGGCTACACCTTC
CASSFSLSQDRTFNYGYTF
>TRBJ1-5|NA|NA|TRBV6-4
TGTGCCAGCAGTGACTCGGGGGGCAATCAGCCCCAGCATTTT
CASSDSGGNQPQHF
>TRBJ2-1|TRBD2|NA|TRBV7-8
TGTGCCAGCAGCTTAGGTGTTAGCGGGATGAGGGATGAGCAGTTCTTC
CASSLGVSGMRDEQFF
>TRBJ2-3|NA|NA|TRBV7-3
TGTGCCAGCAGCCCTGGTTTGGCCCCGGCGACCGATACGCAGTATTTT
CASSPGLAPATDTQYF
>TRBJ2-7|NA|once|TRBV27
TGTGCCAGCAGTCCGGCGCCAGGGAGGACCTACGAGCAGTACTTC
CASSPAPGRTYEQYF
>TRBJ2-2|TRBD1|few|TRBV5-1
TGCGCCAGCAGCAAGGAACCGGGACAGGGCACCGGGGAGCTGTTTTTT
CASSKEPGQGTGELFF
>TRBJ1-3|TRBD1|few|TRBV27
TGTGCCAGCAGTTTCCTTGGGACAGAAAATGTGTACACCATATATTTT
CASSFLGTENVYTIYF
>TRBJ2-3|NA|NA|TRBV18
TGTGCCAGCACCCAGCTGAGTACAGATACGCAGTATTTT
CASTQLSTDTQYF
>TRBJ1-4|NA|once|TRBV28
TGTGCCAGCAGTCCACATTTGACAGAATCTTATGAAAAACTGTTTTTT
CASSPHLTESYEKLFF
>TRBJ1-1|NA|NA|TRBV30
TGTGCCTGGAGAGACTACAGTCACATGAACACTGAAGCTTTCTTT
CAWRDYSHMNTEAFF
>TRBJ2-7|NA|NA|TRBV7-9
TGTGCCAGCAGCCACACGGCGGTGGGCTCCTACGAGCAGTACTTC
CASSHTAVGSYEQYF
>TRBJ1-2|NA|NA|TRBV10-3
TGTGCCATCAGTGCCAAGAACCAGGACGGCTACACCTTC
CAISAKNQDGYTF
>TRBJ1-5|TRBD1|NA|TRBV27
TGTGCCAGCAGTCGACAGGGGGCGTTGGGTCAGCCCCAGCATTTT
CASSRQGALGQPQHF
>TRBJ1-2|TRBD1|NA|TRBV29-1
TGCAGCGTTGGCCGGACAGGGGGCAGCTATGGCTACACCTTC
CSVGRTGGSYGYTF
>TRBJ2-3|TRBD1|once|TRBV27
TGTGCCAGCAGTAAAAACAGGGGAGATACGCAGTATTTT
CASSKNRGDTQYF
>TRBJ1-1|NA|NA|TRBV5-1
TGCGCCAGCAGCTTAGTCAACCTTGGGGGCACTGAAGCTTTCTTT
CASSLVNLGGTEAFF
>TRBJ2-3|NA|few|TRBV29-1
TGCAGCGTTGCGACTGGCACAGATACGCAGTATTTT
CSVATGTDTQYF
>TRBJ2-5|NA|NA|TRBV7-2
TGTGCCAGCAGCTTAGGGGGGGTTGGAGGGACCCAGTACTTC
CASSLGGVGGTQYF
>TRBJ2-1|NA|NA|TRBV28
TGTGCCAGCGGACGACAGGTCCACAATGAGCAGTTCTTC
CASGRQVHNEQFF
>TRBJ1-1|NA|NA|TRBV6-6
TGTGCCAGCAACGATTTCCGACGTGGGAACACTGAAGCTTTCTTT
CASNDFRRGNTEAFF
>TRBJ2-7|TRBD2|NA|TRBV5-4
TGTGCCGGCAGCCGGACTAGCGGTTTTTCCTACGAGCAGTACTTC
CAGSRTSGFSYEQYF
>TRBJ2-2|TRBD2|NA|TRBV4-1
TGCGCCAGCAGCCAAGATCCCAGCGGGAGGGCCGCAAACACCGGGGAGCTGTTTTTT
CASSQDPSGRAANTGELFF
>TRBJ2-3|TRBD1|NA|TRBV4-1
TGCGCCAGCAGCCCTCACGGACAGGGTTCAGATACGCAGTATTTT
CASSPHGQGSDTQYF
>TRBJ2-7|NA|NA|TRBV19
TGTGCCAGTAACCTCAGGGGGGGCGGCGAGCAGTACTTC
CASNLRGGGEQYF
>TRBJ2-7|NA|NA|TRBV28
TGTGCCAGCCGAATCGACCGGGACCATGGGGCCTACGAGCAGTACTTC
CASRIDRDHGAYEQYF
>TRBJ2-1|NA|NA|TRBV18
TGTGCCAGCTCACCACAGCGGGCGGGCTACAATGAGCAGTTCTTC
CASSPQRAGYNEQFF
>TRBJ2-3|NA|NA|TRBV28
TGTGCCAGCAGCGAAACGGGGCTCAGCACAGATACGCAGTATTTT
CASSETGLSTDTQYF
>TRBJ2-5|NA|NA|TRBV30
TGTGCCTGGAGTGTATCCTGGGCGGGGTCCCTCCTTGAGACCCAGTACTTC
CAWSVSWAGSLLETQYF
>TRBJ2-7|NA|NA|TRBV6-4
TGTGCCAGCAGTTACTCTCTGCGACAGGCGACCTACGAGCAGTACTTC
CASSYSLRQATYEQYF
>TRBJ2-1|NA|once|TRBV27
TGTGCCAGCAGTTTTATCAGGGGTGGTATTTCCTACAATGAGCAGTTCTTC
CASSFIRGGISYNEQFF
>TRBJ2-2|TRBD2|NA|TRBV11-3
TGTGCCAGCAGCCCAGGACTAGCGGACCCGCGAGGCACCGGGGAGCTGTTTTTT
CASSPGLADPRGTGELFF
>TRBJ2-3|NA|NA|TRBV29-1
TGCAGCTCCAGGGTAGACATCACAGATACACAGTATTTT
CSSRVDITDTQYF
>TRBJ2-1|NA|NA|TRBV7-9
TGTGCCAGCAGCTTAGGGGCTATGTTCGATGAGCAGTTCTTC
CASSLGAMFDEQFF
>TRBJ2-5|NA|NA|TRBV27
TGTGCCAGCAGTATCAACTCCCAAGAGACCCAGTACTTC
CASSINSQETQYF